The 25 T cell receptor beta chains given below trace back to one sample, sequenced in a study of PD-L1 blockade in urothelial cancer. This sample's time point: peripheral blood 6 weeks after treatment start. Here immunoSEQ multiplex PCR was the method, and the copy in TCRdb shows in-frame clones only, minus some. Altogether under 150,000 clones are present, 85% to 90% being singletons, with the ten largest covering 1.5% to 2%. The source material was PBMCs, sampled around atezolizumab (anti-PD-L1) treatment. The source of these receptors is a man in his 60s with urothelial cancer.

The chain recombines TRBV5-1 with TRBJ2-5; 11 bases agree with TRBD2. Germline CDR1 SGHRS, CDR2 YFSETQ. Unmatched junction bases numbered 8, after V lost 2 bases and J lost 5 bases. This CDR3 is 16 amino acids long. CDR3 protein: CASSFLGSGGAETQYF. CDR3 in DNA: TGCGCCAGCAGCTTCCTGGGTAGCGGGGGGGCCGAGACCCAGTACTTC.

V usage is TRBV5-4 and J usage is TRBJ2-7; weak D call: TRBD1 (6 bases). Per the germline V gene, CDR1 is SGHNT and CDR2 is YYREEE (reference sequence). V lost 4 bases, J lost 6 bases, and 17 bases lay in between. The CDR3 is made up of 14 amino acids. The DNA for the CDR3 is TGTGCCAGCAGCCACGTCCAGGGGAAAGGCGAGCAGTACTTC. It translates to CASSHVQGKGEQYF.

This clone was seen only once. V gene TRBV27 combines with J gene TRBJ2-1; D is undetermined. The CDR3 covers 15 residues. V lost 7 bases to trimming and J lost 2 bases, with 15 bases between them. Germline V gene lookup returns CDR1 MNHEY and CDR2 SMNVEV (reference sequence). The CDR3 sequence is CASTLSPLAYNEQFF. CDR3 coding DNA: TGTGCCAGCACCCTCTCCCCCCTTGCCTACAATGAGCAGTTCTTC.

The CDR3 reads CASSRPDRGGNTEAFF. In DNA form, the CDR3 reads TGTGCCAGCTCACGACCGGACAGGGGGGGGAACACTGAAGCTTTCTTT. The chain is built from TRBV18 and TRBJ1-1; 10 bases match TRBD1. The V and J ends lost 4 bases and 1 base, in that order; junction bases with no gene match: 6. This CDR3 spans 16 amino acids. Germline assignment: CDR1 KGHSH and CDR2 LQKENI.

The CDR3 DNA follows: TGTGCCAGCAGTTTCGCAGGGGGTGAGGAGCAGCCCCAGCATTTT. This encodes CASSFAGGEEQPQHF. V and J are TRBV27 and TRBJ1-5; 7 positions agree with TRBD1. Germline CDR1 and CDR2: MNHEY and SMNVEV (reference sequence). This CDR3 region has 15 residues. V lost 3 bases and J lost 7; bases outside the gene matches: 9.

This CDR3 is CASSYEGTDAYEQYF. CDR3 DNA: TGTGCCAGCAGTTACGAAGGGACAGACGCCTACGAGCAGTACTTC. The chain uses TRBV6-5 and TRBJ2-7; 7 nucleotides match TRBD1. From germline, CDR1 is MNHEY and CDR2 SVGAGI. This CDR3 contains 15 residues. V was clipped by 2 bases and J by 2 bases; unmatched bases: 6.

This chain links TRBV5-1 with TRBJ1-1; D uncertain. Trimming took off 4 bases at V and 0 bases at J, with 13 bases between the two ends. This CDR3 has 15 amino acids. Per germline, CDR1 SGHRS and CDR2 YFSETQ. CDR3 region: CASSPLGSVNTEAFF. CDR3 DNA sequence: TGCGCCAGCAGCCCCCTGGGGAGTGTGAACACTGAAGCTTTCTTT.

The genes are TRBV12-1 and TRBJ1-5. TRBV12-1 is assigned pseudogene status. The CDR3 runs to 18 residues. CDR3 nucleotide sequence: TGTGCCAGCAGCTTTTCCCTGATAGACTGTTATAGCAATCAGCCCCAGCATTTT. This encodes CASSFSLIDCYSNQPQHF.

In this sample, this clone turned up a few times. The chain joins TRBV4-1 to TRBJ2-6; 9 bases agree with TRBD1. With V trimmed by 2 bases and J by 0 bases, 5 bases remained unmatched. Germline V gene data show CDR1 as MGHRA and CDR2 as YSYEKL. CDR3 length: 18 residues. The CDR3 protein is CASSQPRDRDSGANVLTF. DNA for the CDR3: TGCGCCAGCAGCCAACCCCGGGACAGGGACTCTGGGGCCAACGTCCTGACTTTC.

The V call is TRBV6-4, the J call TRBJ1-1; D call uncertain. This CDR3 is built from 11 residues. V was pared by 0 bases and J by 12 bases, with 8 bases between. From germline, CDR1 is MRHNA and CDR2 SNTAGT. CDR3 nucleotide sequence: TGTGCCAGCAGTGACTCCAGCGGAACTTTCTTT. It specifies CASSDSSGTFF.

The chain recombines TRBV7-9 with TRBJ1-1; 7 bases map to TRBD1. The CDR3 is made up of 16 amino acids. The germline CDR1 and CDR2 sequences are SEHNR and FQNEAQ (reference sequence). With V trimmed by 3 bases and J by 0 bases, 7 bases remained unmatched. In DNA, the CDR3 is TGTGCCAGCAGCTTGGGGGTAGGGACAGTGAACACTGAAGCTTTCTTT. Protein: CASSLGVGTVNTEAFF.

CDR3 in amino acids: CASRYDRGGPNTEAFF. CDR3 in DNA: TGTGCCAGTAGGTACGACAGGGGGGGCCCCAACACTGAAGCTTTCTTT. The chain employs TRBV19 and TRBJ1-1, with TRBD1 identical over 9 bases. The germline V gene has CDR1 LNHDA and CDR2 SQIVND (reference sequence). J lost 2 bases, V lost 6 bases, and 10 bases had no gene match. The CDR3 has 16 amino acids.

J is TRBJ1-1 and V is TRBV7-8; D uncertain. With 8 bases removed from V and 2 bases from J, the gap between germline ends came to 21 bases. The CDR3 runs 16 residues. The germline V gene has CDR1 SGHVS and CDR2 FQNEAQ. DNA for the CDR3: TGTGCCAGCCGAGACACGTCGGACTTTACTAACACTGAAGCTTTCTTT. It specifies CASRDTSDFTNTEAFF.

The chain links TRBV7-3 to TRBJ2-1; the match to TRBD2 covers 7 bases. Germline V gene lookup returns CDR1 SGHTA and CDR2 FQGTGA. This CDR3 is built from 14 residues. The ends lost 6 bases at V and 9 bases at J; junction bases unmatched: 11. CDR3 coding DNA: TGTGCCAGCAGTCCCGGGACTACACACCCTGAGCAGTTCTTC. Its protein product is CASSPGTTHPEQFF.

The chain couples TRBV19 to TRBJ1-1, with D possibly matching TRBD1 (5 bases). Germline assignment: CDR1 LNHDA and CDR2 SQIVND (reference sequence). CDR3 size: 14 residues. V lost 10 bases and J lost 2, with 17 bases in between. The CDR3 DNA sequence: TGTGCCACCCCGGGCAGGGATCGAAACACTGAAGCTTTCTTT. Translated, it gives CATPGRDRNTEAFF.

V gene TRBV7-2 combines with J gene TRBJ1-2; 7 bases match TRBD1. Germline V gene sequence: CDR1 SGHTA, CDR2 FQGNSA. This CDR3 has 15 amino acids. J lost 0 bases, V lost 4 bases, and 5 bases had no gene match. CDR3 sequence reads: CASSYRDSPNYGYTF. CDR3 DNA sequence: TGTGCCAGCAGCTACCGGGACAGCCCTAACTATGGCTACACCTTC.

The J gene is TRBJ2-5, the V gene TRBV9; D may be TRBD1 (6 bases). Germline values: CDR1 SGDLS, CDR2 YYNGEE. The V gene lost 4 bases and the J gene lost 0 bases, with 13 bases spanning the gap. CDR3 length: 15 residues. CDR3: CASSLFEGDQETQYF. As DNA, the CDR3 is TGTGCCAGCAGCCTTTTCGAGGGGGACCAAGAGACCCAGTACTTC.

The CDR3 here is CASSGDSVFGYTF. The CDR3 DNA reads TGTGCCAGCAGTGGGGACAGTGTTTTTGGCTACACCTTC. V is TRBV25-1 and J is TRBJ1-2, with 7 bases aligning to TRBD1. V shed 4 bases, J shed 7 bases, and the junction held 6 bases outside the gene matches. Looked up from germline, CDR1 is MGHDK and CDR2 is SYGVNS. The CDR3 covers 13 residues.

This chain uses TRBV10-1 with TRBJ2-1; D is ambiguous. CDR3 length equals 14 residues. Per the germline V gene, CDR1 is WNHNN and CDR2 is SYGVQD (reference sequence). V was shortened by 2 bases and J by 0 bases, with 5 bases between the two germline ends. CDR3 nucleotide sequence: TGCGCCAGCAGTGAGGGAGTCTCCTACAATGAGCAGTTCTTC. This encodes CASSEGVSYNEQFF.

The rearrangement links TRBV2 to TRBJ2-5; TRBD1 aligns across 7 bases. V shed 10 bases, J shed 5 bases, and the junction held 16 bases outside the gene matches. CDR1 is SNHLY and CDR2 is FYNNEI in the germline V gene. The CDR3 spans 15 residues. CDR3 in amino acids: CATKDRIGLGETQYF. CDR3 in DNA: TGTGCCACCAAGGACAGGATCGGGTTGGGGGAGACCCAGTACTTC. Supplemented by reference TRBV2 and TRBJ2-5, the full variable domain reads EPEVTQTPSHQVTQMGQEVILRCVPISNHLYFYWYRQILGQKVEFLVSFYNNEISEKSEIFDDQFSVERPDGSNFTLKIRSTKLEDSAMYFCATKDRIGLGETQYFGPGTRLLVL.

This rearrangement joins TRBV6-5 to TRBJ1-2, with TRBD1 as a possible D gene (6 bases). The germline V and J ends were trimmed by 9 bases and 7 bases, with 21 bases remaining between them. The CDR3 consists of 14 residues. Germline lookup yields CDR1 MNHEY and CDR2 SVGAGI. Here the CDR3 reads CASTGGRGGLGYTF. The CDR3 DNA reads TGTGCCAGTACGGGGGGCAGGGGAGGCCTTGGCTACACCTTC.

This rearrangement joins TRBV19 to TRBJ2-7; 7 bases align to TRBD1. Trimming removed 5 bases from V and 7 bases from J; junction bases left unmatched: 17. Per germline, CDR1 LNHDA and CDR2 SQIVND (reference sequence). This CDR3 has 16 residues. Here the CDR3 reads CASSDRATDPMLEQYF. CDR3 coding DNA: TGTGCCAGTAGTGACAGGGCGACCGACCCGATGTTGGAGCAGTACTTC.

V and J are TRBV18 and TRBJ2-7, with TRBD2 identical over 7 bases. The CDR3 length is 16 residues. Germline CDR1 and CDR2: KGHSH and LQKENI. Losses at the gene ends were 3 bases for V and 6 bases for J; bases not matched to a gene: 14. Here the CDR3 reads CASSPLGGGRLVEQYF. The CDR3 bases are TGTGCCAGCTCACCCCTTGGGGGAGGGCGGCTTGTCGAGCAGTACTTC.

The genes are TRBV7-9 and TRBJ1-2, with D perhaps TRBD1 (5 bases). This CDR3 contains 14 residues. Germline values: CDR1 SEHNR, CDR2 FQNEAQ (reference sequence). Between the trimmed V and J ends, which lost 3 bases and 1 base, there was a span of 9 bases. CDR3 DNA sequence: TGTGCCAGCAGCTTCACACAGGATAACTATGGCTACACCTTC. Translating it yields CASSFTQDNYGYTF.

This sequence joins TRBV5-1 and TRBJ2-3; 15 bases map to TRBD2. Germline trimming cut 4 bases from V and 4 bases from J; bases unmatched to any gene: 7. CDR3 length: 17 residues. Germline loops: CDR1 SGHRS, CDR2 YFSETQ. CDR3 residues: CASSRTSGRAPADTQYF. The CDR3 coding sequence is TGCGCCAGCAGCCGGACTAGCGGGAGGGCCCCGGCAGATACGCAGTATTTT.